This T cell receptor beta chain came from a study of T cells in Graves' hyperthyroidism and ophthalmopathy. The overall study: Peripheral blood was drawn at first diagnosis, prior to all treatment.

The investigators amplified TCR beta CDR3 regions from RNA transcripts. Primed by the HTBI set, a first-round RT-PCR was run on the TCR CDR3. TCRdb reanalysed the multiplex PCR reads using MiXCR and keeps one entry per CDR3 protein. The sample contains about 610,000 distinct CDR3 sequences, 16% of which appear only once. Germline V gives CDR1 SGDLS, CDR2 YYNGEE. V lost 0 bases, J lost 0 bases, and 7 bases lay in between. CDR3 length: 15 residues. This clonotype showed up just a few times. Its matching antigen is unknown. Study observations and caveats: Blood samples included most of the expanded thyroid clonotypes exceeding 0.001.

Sequenced: blood. The chain uses TRBV9 and TRBJ2-4, with a tentative D call TRBD2 (6 bases). The receptor's source is a woman aged 40 to 50 with Graves' ophthalmopathy. The CDR3 loop is CASSVGSGAKNIQYF. The CDR3 nucleotides are TGTGCCAGCAGCGTAGGTAGCGGAGCCAAAAACATTCAGTACTTC.